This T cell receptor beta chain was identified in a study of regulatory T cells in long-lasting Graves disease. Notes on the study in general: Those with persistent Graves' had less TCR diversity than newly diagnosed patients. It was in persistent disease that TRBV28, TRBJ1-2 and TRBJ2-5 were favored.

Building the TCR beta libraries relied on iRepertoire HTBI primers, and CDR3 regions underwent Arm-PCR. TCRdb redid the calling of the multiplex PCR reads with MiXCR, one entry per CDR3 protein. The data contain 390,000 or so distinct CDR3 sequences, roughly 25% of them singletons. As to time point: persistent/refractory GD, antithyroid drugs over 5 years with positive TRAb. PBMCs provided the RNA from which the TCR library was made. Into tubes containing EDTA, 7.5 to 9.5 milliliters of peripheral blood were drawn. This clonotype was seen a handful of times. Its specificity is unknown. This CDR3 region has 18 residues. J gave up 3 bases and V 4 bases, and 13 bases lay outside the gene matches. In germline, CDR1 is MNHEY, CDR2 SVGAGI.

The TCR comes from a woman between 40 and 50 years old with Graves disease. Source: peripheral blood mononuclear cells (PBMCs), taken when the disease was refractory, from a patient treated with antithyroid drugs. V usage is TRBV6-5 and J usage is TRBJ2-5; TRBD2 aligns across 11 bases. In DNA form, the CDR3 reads TGTGCCAGCAGTTGGGGGAAAACTAGCGGGAGAGGGAAAGAGACCCAGTACTTC. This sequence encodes CASSWGKTSGRGKETQYF.